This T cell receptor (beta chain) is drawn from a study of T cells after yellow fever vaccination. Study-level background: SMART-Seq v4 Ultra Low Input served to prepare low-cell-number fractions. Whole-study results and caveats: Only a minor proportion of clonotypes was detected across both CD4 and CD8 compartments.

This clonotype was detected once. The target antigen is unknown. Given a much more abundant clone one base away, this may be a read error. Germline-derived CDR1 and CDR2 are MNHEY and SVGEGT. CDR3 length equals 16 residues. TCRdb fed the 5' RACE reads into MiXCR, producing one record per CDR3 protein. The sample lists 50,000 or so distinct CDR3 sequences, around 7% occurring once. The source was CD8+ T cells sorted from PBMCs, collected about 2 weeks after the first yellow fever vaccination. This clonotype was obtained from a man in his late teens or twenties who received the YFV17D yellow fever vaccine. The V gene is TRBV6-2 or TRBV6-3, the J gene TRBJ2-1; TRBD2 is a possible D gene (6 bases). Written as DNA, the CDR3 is TGTGGCAGCACTTCGGGCGGGACGAGCTCCTACAATGAGCAGTTCTTC. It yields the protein CGSTSGGTSSYNEQFF.